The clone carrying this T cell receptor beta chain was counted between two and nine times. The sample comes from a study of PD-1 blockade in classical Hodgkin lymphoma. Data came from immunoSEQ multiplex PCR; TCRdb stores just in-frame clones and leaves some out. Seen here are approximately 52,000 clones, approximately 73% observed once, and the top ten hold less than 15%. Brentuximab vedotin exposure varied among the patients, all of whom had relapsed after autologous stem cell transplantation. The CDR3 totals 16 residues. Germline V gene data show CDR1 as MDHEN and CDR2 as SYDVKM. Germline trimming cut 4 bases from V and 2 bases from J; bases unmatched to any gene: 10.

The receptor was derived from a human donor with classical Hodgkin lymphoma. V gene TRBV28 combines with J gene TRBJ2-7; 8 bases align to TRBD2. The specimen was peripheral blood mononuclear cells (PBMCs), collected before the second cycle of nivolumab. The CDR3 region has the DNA TGTGCCAGCAGTTGGGGGGGGACTAGTAGGACCTACGAGCAGTACTTC. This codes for CASSWGGTSRTYEQYF.